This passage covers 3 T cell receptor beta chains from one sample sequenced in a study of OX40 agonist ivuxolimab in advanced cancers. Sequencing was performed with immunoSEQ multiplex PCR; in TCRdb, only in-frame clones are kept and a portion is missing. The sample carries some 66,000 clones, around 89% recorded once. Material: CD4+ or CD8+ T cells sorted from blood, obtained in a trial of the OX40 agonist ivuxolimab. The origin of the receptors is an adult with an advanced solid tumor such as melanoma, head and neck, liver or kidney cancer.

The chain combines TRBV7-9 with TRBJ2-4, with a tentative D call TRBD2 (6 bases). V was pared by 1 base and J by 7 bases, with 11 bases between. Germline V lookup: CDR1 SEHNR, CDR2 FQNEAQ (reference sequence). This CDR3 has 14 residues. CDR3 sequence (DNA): TGTGCCAGCAGCTTAGATGCGGGGAGTAACATTCAGTACTTC. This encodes CASSLDAGSNIQYF.

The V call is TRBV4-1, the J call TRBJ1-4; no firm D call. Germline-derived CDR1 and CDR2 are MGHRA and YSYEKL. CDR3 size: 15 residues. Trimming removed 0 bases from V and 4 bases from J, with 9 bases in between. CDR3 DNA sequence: TGCGCCAGCAGCCAAGATGGGCGATATAATGAAAAACTGTTTTTT. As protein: CASSQDGRYNEKLFF.

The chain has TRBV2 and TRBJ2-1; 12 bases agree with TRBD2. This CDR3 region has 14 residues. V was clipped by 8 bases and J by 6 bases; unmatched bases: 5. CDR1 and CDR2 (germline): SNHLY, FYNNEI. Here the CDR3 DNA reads TGTGCCAGCTTCGGACTAGCGGGGTCCAATGAGCAGTTCTTC. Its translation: CASFGLAGSNEQFF.